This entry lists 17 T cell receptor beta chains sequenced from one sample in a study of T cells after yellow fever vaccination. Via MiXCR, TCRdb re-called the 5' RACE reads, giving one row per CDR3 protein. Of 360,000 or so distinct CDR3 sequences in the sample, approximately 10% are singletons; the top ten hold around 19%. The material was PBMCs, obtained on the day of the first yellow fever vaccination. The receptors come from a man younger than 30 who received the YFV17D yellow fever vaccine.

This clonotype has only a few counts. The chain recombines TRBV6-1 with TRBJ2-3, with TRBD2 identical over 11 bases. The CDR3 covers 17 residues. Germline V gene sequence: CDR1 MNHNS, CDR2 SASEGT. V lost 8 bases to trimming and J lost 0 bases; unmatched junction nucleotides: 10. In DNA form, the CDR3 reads TGTGCCAGCCCCCCTAGCGGGGGGTTCAGTAGCACAGATACGCAGTATTTT. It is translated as CASPPSGGFSSTDTQYF.

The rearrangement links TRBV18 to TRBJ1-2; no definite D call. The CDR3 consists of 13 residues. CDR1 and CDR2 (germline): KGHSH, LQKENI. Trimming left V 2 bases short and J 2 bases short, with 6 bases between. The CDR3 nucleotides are TGTGCCAGCTCACCAGGGCCGAACTATGGCTACACCTTC. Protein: CASSPGPNYGYTF.

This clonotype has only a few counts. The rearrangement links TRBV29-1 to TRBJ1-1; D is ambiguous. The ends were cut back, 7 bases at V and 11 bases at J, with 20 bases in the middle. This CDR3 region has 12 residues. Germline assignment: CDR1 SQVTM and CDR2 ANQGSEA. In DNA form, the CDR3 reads TGCAGCGCGACGCCGGAAGGCCGATCTGCTTTCTTT. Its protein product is CSATPEGRSAFF. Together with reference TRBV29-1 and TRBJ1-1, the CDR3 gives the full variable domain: SAVISQKPSRDICQRGTSLTIQCQVDSQVTMMFWYRQQPGQSLTLIATANQGSEATYESGFVIDKFPISRPNLTFSTLTVSNMSPEDSSIYLCSATPEGRSAFFGQGTRLTVV.

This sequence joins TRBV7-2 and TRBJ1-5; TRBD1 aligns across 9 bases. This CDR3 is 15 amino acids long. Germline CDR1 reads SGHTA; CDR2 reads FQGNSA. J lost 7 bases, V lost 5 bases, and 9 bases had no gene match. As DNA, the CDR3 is TGTGCCAGCAGCCTCAACAGGGGGCTGGGGCAGCCCCAGCATTTT. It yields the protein CASSLNRGLGQPQHF.

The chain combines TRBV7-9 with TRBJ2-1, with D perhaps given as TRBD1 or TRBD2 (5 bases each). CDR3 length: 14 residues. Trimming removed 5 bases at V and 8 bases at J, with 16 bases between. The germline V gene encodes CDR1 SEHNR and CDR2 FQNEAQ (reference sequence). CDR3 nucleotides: TGTGCCAGCAGCCCAGCCCGACAGAGGGATGAGCAGTTCTTC. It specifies CASSPARQRDEQFF. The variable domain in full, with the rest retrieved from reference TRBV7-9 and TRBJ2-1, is DTGVSQNPRHKITKRGQNVTFRCDPISEHNRLYWYRQTLGQGPEFLTYFQNEAQLEKSRLLSDRFSAERPKGSFSTLEIQRTEQGDSAMYLCASSPARQRDEQFFGPGTRLTVL.

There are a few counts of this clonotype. The CDR3 DNA follows: TGTGCCAGCAGCTTAGCGTCAGGAGGGGGCTTTAGGCAGCCCCAGCATTTT. This translates into CASSLASGGGFRQPQHF. The chain joins TRBV7-2 to TRBJ1-5, with 7 bases lining up with TRBD1. Germline V gives CDR1 SGHTA, CDR2 FQGNSA. With 0 bases clipped from V and 7 bases from J, the junction kept 12 bases outside the gene matches. The CDR3 has 17 amino acids.

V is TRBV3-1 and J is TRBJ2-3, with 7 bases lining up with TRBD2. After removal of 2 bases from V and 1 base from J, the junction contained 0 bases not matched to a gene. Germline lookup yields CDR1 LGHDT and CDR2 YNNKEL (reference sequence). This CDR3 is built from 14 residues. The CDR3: CASSQREGTDTQYF. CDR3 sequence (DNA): TGTGCCAGCAGCCAACGGGAGGGCACAGATACGCAGTATTTT.

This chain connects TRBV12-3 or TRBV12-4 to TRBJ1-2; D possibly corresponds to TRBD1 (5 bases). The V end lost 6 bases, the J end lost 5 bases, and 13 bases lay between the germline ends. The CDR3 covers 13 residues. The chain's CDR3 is CASSLGPTYGYTF. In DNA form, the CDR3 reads TGTGCCAGCAGCCTGGGACCTACGTATGGCTACACCTTC.

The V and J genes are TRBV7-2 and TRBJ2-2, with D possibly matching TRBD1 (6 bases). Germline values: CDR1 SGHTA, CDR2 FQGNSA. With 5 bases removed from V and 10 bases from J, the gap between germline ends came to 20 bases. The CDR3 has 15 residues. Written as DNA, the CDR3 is TGTGCCAGCAGCACTCGACAGGACTTAGGTTCGGAGCTGTTTTTT. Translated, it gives CASSTRQDLGSELFF.

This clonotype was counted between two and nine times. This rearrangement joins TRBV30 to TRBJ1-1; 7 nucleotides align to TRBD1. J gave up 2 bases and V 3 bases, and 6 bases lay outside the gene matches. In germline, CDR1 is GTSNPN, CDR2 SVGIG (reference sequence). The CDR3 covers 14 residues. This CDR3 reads CAWRADRVNTEAFF. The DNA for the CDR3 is TGTGCCTGGAGGGCCGACAGGGTTAACACTGAAGCTTTCTTT.

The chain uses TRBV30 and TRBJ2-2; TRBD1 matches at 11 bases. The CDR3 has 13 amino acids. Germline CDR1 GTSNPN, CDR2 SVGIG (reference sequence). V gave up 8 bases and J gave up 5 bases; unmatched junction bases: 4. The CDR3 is CALGQGGTGELFF. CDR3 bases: TGTGCCCTGGGACAGGGGGGGACCGGGGAGCTGTTTTTT.

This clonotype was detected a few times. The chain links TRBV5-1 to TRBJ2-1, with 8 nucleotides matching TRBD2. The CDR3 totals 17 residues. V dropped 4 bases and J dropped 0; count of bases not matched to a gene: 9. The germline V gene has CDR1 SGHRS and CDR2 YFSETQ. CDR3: CASSALLAAYSYNEQFF. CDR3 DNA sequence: TGCGCCAGCAGCGCCCTACTAGCGGCCTACTCCTACAATGAGCAGTTCTTC.

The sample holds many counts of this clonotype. CDR3 bases: TGTGCCAGCAGCAGGGGGAGACCTGGGGCCAACGTCCTGACTTTC. It translates to CASSRGRPGANVLTF. The chain carries TRBV3-1 and TRBJ2-6; D possibly corresponds to TRBD1 (6 bases). The CDR3 has 15 residues. Trimming took 5 bases from V and 2 from J, leaving 10 bases between them. Germline CDR1 reads LGHDT; CDR2 reads YNNKEL (reference sequence).

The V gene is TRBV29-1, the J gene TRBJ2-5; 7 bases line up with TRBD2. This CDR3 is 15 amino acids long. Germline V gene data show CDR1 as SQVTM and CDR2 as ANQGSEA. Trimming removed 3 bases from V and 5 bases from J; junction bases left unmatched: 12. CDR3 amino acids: CSVDGRGRGGETQYF. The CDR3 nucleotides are TGCAGCGTTGATGGCAGAGGGCGGGGAGGGGAGACCCAGTACTTC.

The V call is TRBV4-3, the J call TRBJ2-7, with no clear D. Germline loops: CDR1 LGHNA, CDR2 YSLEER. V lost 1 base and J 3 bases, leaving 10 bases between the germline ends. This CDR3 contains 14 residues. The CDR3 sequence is CASSQVDKGYEQYF. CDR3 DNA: TGCGCCAGCAGCCAAGTTGACAAGGGCTACGAGCAGTACTTC.

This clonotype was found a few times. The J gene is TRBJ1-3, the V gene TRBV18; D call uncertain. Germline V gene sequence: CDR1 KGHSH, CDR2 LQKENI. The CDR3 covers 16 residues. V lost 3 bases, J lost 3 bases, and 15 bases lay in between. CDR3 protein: CASSPRTLTIGNTIYF. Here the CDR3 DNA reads TGTGCCAGCTCACCCAGGACCCTAACGATTGGAAACACCATATATTTT.

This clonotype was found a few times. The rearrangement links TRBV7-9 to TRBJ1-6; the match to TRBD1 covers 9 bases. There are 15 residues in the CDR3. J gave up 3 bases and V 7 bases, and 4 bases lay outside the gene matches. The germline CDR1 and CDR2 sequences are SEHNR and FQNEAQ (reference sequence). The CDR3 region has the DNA TGTGCCAGCAAAGGACAGGGGAACTATAATTCACCCCTCCACTTT. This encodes CASKGQGNYNSPLHF. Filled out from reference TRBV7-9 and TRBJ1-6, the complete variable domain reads DTGVSQNPRHKITKRGQNVTFRCDPISEHNRLYWYRQTLGQGPEFLTYFQNEAQLEKSRLLSDRFSAERPKGSFSTLEIQRTEQGDSAMYLCASKGQGNYNSPLHFGNGTRLTVT.